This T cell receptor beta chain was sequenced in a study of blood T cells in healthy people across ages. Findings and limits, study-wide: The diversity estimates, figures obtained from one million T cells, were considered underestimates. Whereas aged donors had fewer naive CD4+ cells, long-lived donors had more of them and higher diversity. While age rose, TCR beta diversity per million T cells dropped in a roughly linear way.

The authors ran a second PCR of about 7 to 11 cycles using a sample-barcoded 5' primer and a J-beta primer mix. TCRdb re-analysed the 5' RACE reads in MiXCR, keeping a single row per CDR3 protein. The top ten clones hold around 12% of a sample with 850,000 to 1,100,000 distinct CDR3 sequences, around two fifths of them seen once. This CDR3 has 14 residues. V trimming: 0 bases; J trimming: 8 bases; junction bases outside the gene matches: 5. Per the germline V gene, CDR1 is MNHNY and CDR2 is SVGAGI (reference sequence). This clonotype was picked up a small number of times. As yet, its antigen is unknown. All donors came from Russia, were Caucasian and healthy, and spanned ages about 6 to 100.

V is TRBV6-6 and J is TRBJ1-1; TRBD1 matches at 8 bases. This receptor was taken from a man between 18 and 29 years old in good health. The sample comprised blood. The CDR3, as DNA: TGTGCCAGCAGTTACTCCGACAGGGGCGCAGAAGCTTTCTTT. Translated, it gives CASSYSDRGAEAFF.